Following are 32 T cell receptor beta chains from one sample sequenced in a study of T cell repertoires in cytomegalovirus infection. TCRdb re-analysed the reads in MiXCR, keeping a single row per CDR3 protein. There are around 230,000 distinct CDR3 sequences in the sample; about 39% occur only once, and approximately 59% lies in the top ten. Their cognate antigens are unknown. Sequenced here: CD8+ T cells from cultured PBMCs, sampled from culture after CMV antigen stimulation. The receptor source for this set is a human donor in good health (CMV status not recorded). Some clones in this sample may be carry-over from other donors' samples.

This clonotype came up a few times. J is TRBJ2-7 and V is TRBV7-2; D is perhaps TRBD1 or TRBD2 (5 bases each). CDR3 length: 12 amino acids. The V gene lost 5 bases and the J gene lost 8 bases, with 13 bases spanning the gap. Looked up from germline, CDR1 is SGHTA and CDR2 is FQGNSA. The CDR3 DNA reads as TGTGCCAGCAGCCCCTCTGAGGGGAAGCAGTACTTC. Translation: CASSPSEGKQYF.

The chain has TRBV5-6 and TRBJ2-5; TRBD1 matches 10 bases. The CDR3 sequence is 15 residues long. J was trimmed by 3 bases and V by 4 bases; bases with no gene match: 6. CDR1 is SGHDT and CDR2 is YYEEEE in the germline V gene. CDR3 sequence: CASSLGTGDEETQYF. In DNA, the CDR3 is TGTGCCAGCAGCCTCGGGACAGGGGACGAAGAGACCCAGTACTTC.

The chain recombines TRBV6-6 with TRBJ1-2, with 8 bases lining up with TRBD1. Germline-derived CDR1 and CDR2 are MNHNY and SVGAGI (reference sequence). J was trimmed by 0 bases and V by 7 bases; bases with no gene match: 7. The CDR3 runs to 15 residues. CDR3 sequence: CASIPGQGANYGYTF. In DNA, the CDR3 is TGTGCCAGCATCCCCGGACAGGGAGCTAACTATGGCTACACCTTC.

The genes are TRBV5-4 and TRBJ1-1; D remains ambiguous. Germline V gene data show CDR1 as SGHNT and CDR2 as YYREEE (reference sequence). The CDR3 totals 14 residues. V was shortened by 4 bases and J by 1 base, with 11 bases between the two germline ends. The DNA for the CDR3 is TGTGCCAGCAGCCCGCGACCAGAGAACACTGAAGCTTTCTTT. Its translation: CASSPRPENTEAFF.

V and J are TRBV20-1 and TRBJ2-1; 12 positions agree with TRBD2. V shed 4 bases, J shed 10 bases, and the junction held 8 bases outside the gene matches. Germline V gene lookup returns CDR1 DFQATT and CDR2 SNEGSKA (reference sequence). The CDR3 totals 14 residues. CDR3 loop: CSANSLTSGREQFF. The CDR3 region has the DNA TGCAGTGCTAATTCTCTGACTAGCGGGAGAGAGCAGTTCTTC.

J is TRBJ2-5 and V is TRBV6-5; 7 bases are a match to TRBD1. Germline V gene data show CDR1 as MNHEY and CDR2 as SVGAGI. This CDR3 region has 15 residues. After removal of 2 bases from V and 1 base from J, the junction contained 4 bases not matched to a gene. The CDR3 reads CASSYRDRVQETQYF. DNA for the CDR3: TGTGCCAGCAGTTACCGCGACAGGGTCCAAGAGACCCAGTACTTC.

With regard to this clonotype: A junction boundary mismatches the germline segment, possibly from a read error. The rearrangement joins TRBV7-2 to TRBJ1-4; D remains unclear. This CDR3 is 16 amino acids long. The germline V gene encodes CDR1 SGHTA and CDR2 FQGNSA. In DNA, the CDR3 is TGTGCAAGCAGCTTAGCTCCAGACACAAATAATGAAAAACTGTTTTTT. Protein sequence: CASSLAPDTNNEKLFF.

This clonotype was observed a handful of times. The chain employs TRBV6-1 and TRBJ2-2, with TRBD1 matching 7 bases. The J segment lost 4 bases and the V segment lost 2 bases, leaving 7 bases of the junction unmatched. The germline V gene has CDR1 MNHNS and CDR2 SASEGT. The CDR3 spans 16 residues. CDR3 nucleotide sequence: TGTGCCAGCAGTGAATGGATACAGGGGAGCACCGGGGAGCTGTTTTTT. It encodes CASSEWIQGSTGELFF.

This chain connects TRBV7-9 to TRBJ1-1; unclear D gene. The CDR3 loop spans 14 amino acids. Germline V lookup: CDR1 SEHNR, CDR2 FQNEAQ (reference sequence). V lost 7 bases to trimming and J lost 1 base, with 13 bases between them. CDR3 sequence reads: CASTKQNRNTEAFF. CDR3 nucleotide sequence: TGTGCCAGCACCAAACAAAACCGGAACACTGAAGCTTTCTTT.

CDR3 in amino acids: CASSTRDRGGITNQPQHF. As DNA, the CDR3 is TGTGCCAGTAGCACCCGGGACAGGGGCGGCATAACAAATCAGCCCCAGCATTTT. The genes are TRBV19 and TRBJ1-5, with 10 bases identical to TRBD1. The CDR3 length is 18 residues. The germline CDR1 and CDR2 sequences are LNHDA and SQIVND (reference sequence). V was pared by 6 bases and J by 4 bases, with 15 bases of the junction left unmatched.

The chain joins TRBV18 to TRBJ2-7, with 8 bases that match TRBD1. This CDR3 has 13 residues. The V and J ends lost 3 bases and 5 bases, in that order; junction bases with no gene match: 3. Germline V gene lookup returns CDR1 KGHSH and CDR2 LQKENI. The DNA of the CDR3 is TGTGCCAGCTCACCGTCGACAGGGGACGAGCAGTACTTC. The encoded protein is CASSPSTGDEQYF.

In this sample, this clonotype turned up many times. This chain connects TRBV7-9 to TRBJ1-1; TRBD1 aligns across 9 bases. V dropped 5 bases and J dropped 1; count of bases not matched to a gene: 2. This CDR3 spans 14 amino acids. Germline CDR1 reads SEHNR; CDR2 reads FQNEAQ (reference sequence). The CDR3 is CASSPGQGNTEAFF. DNA of the CDR3: TGTGCCAGCAGCCCGGGACAGGGGAACACTGAAGCTTTCTTT.

This clonotype has a single count. The chain couples TRBV2 to TRBJ2-2; TRBD1 agrees at 10 bases. Germline values: CDR1 SNHLY, CDR2 FYNNEI. With V trimmed by 0 bases and J by 7 bases, 8 bases remained unmatched. The length of the CDR3 is 17 residues. CDR3 coding DNA: TGTGCCAGCAGTGAAGCGGGACAGGGGAAAGGGGGCGGGGAGCTGTTTTTT. Protein sequence: CASSEAGQGKGGGELFF.

Only a few counts were recorded for this clonotype. The J gene is TRBJ2-5, the V gene TRBV7-9, with D uncertain. V was cut by 5 bases and J by 1 base, with 14 bases left in between. Germline values: CDR1 SEHNR, CDR2 FQNEAQ (reference sequence). The CDR3 spans 15 residues. The CDR3 loop is CASSEERNLQETQYF. For the CDR3, the DNA is TGTGCCAGCAGCGAAGAGAGGAACCTCCAAGAGACCCAGTACTTC.

On this clonotype itself: Sequence at one end of the junction differs from germline and may be a read error. This chain links TRBV28 with TRBJ2-7; weak D call: TRBD1 (6 bases). Per the germline V gene, CDR1 is MDHEN and CDR2 is SYDVKM. The CDR3 covers 14 residues. CDR3 protein: CASSLYRDTYDQYF. In DNA form, the CDR3 reads TGTGCCAGCAGTCTCTACAGGGACACCTACGATCAGTACTTC.

The J gene is TRBJ1-1, the V gene TRBV12-3 or TRBV12-4, with 8 bases matching TRBD1. This CDR3 has 15 residues. V shed 6 bases and J 7 bases; nucleotides not matched to a gene: 13. CDR3 region: CASRLRGRRIIEAFF. CDR3 in DNA: TGTGCCAGCAGACTCAGGGGGCGACGGATCATTGAAGCTTTCTTT.

A few counts support this clonotype. This rearrangement joins TRBV11-2 to TRBJ2-5; the D is unclear. V lost 5 bases and J lost 0, with 10 bases in between. Germline CDR1 SGHAT, CDR2 FQNNGV. CDR3 length: 14 residues. The CDR3 reads CASSLTPYQETQYF. CDR3 DNA: TGTGCCAGCAGCCTGACTCCTTACCAAGAGACCCAGTACTTC.

This clonotype was detected ten times or more. This chain links TRBV14 with TRBJ1-1; no clear D gene. Germline-derived CDR1 and CDR2 are SGHDN and FVKESK. V was pared by 1 base and J by 3 bases, with 18 bases between. The CDR3 is 17 residues long. The CDR3 DNA sequence: TGTGCCAGCAGCCAAGGCCCTCTTCATCTAAGGGACACTGAAGCTTTCTTT. Its translation is CASSQGPLHLRDTEAFF.

Concerning this clonotype itself: This is likely a read error, given that the CDR3 carries no conserved phenylalanine or tryptophan at its end. The chain carries TRBV12-3 or TRBV12-4 and TRBJ1-2; no clear D. CDR3 size: 16 residues. Trimming removed 1 base at V and 11 bases at J, with 23 bases between. CDR3: CASSLDDEGGNYFYTY. The CDR3 region has the DNA TGTGCCAGCAGTTTAGACGACGAGGGCGGTAACTATTTTTACACCTAC.

This clonotype was observed a handful of times. The genes are TRBV4-1 and TRBJ1-3; no firm D call. The V and J ends lost 0 bases and 0 bases respectively, with 9 bases between them. The CDR3 totals 16 residues. Germline V gene data show CDR1 as MGHRA and CDR2 as YSYEKL. The CDR3 region has the DNA TGCGCCAGCAGCCAAGATGGATCTAGCTCTGGAAACACCATATATTTT. It translates to CASSQDGSSSGNTIYF.

This chain joins TRBV28 and TRBJ2-7; D might be TRBD1 (5 bases). The CDR3 loop spans 14 amino acids. Looked up from germline, CDR1 is MDHEN and CDR2 is SYDVKM. V lost 6 bases and J 0 bases, leaving 12 bases between the germline ends. The CDR3 here is CASRPQASSYEQYF. The DNA for the CDR3 is TGTGCCAGCAGGCCACAGGCGAGCTCCTACGAGCAGTACTTC.

This clonotype was seen many times. The rearrangement links TRBV7-8 to TRBJ2-3; D might be TRBD1 (6 bases). The CDR3 runs 17 residues. Trimming pared 0 bases from V and 8 bases from J, leaving 21 bases between. CDR1 is SGHVS and CDR2 is FQNEAQ in the germline V gene. The CDR3 DNA reads TGTGCCAGCAGCTTAGCGCGGAGCAGGGGCCCGCAGGGTACGCAGTATTTT. Residues: CASSLARSRGPQGTQYF.

The rearrangement links TRBV7-4 to TRBJ1-1, with D tentatively TRBD1 (5 bases). The V gene lost 4 bases and the J gene lost 5 bases, with 17 bases spanning the gap. CDR1 and CDR2 (germline): SGHVT, SQSDAQ. The CDR3 covers 15 residues. The CDR3: CASSSSRAEGTEAFF. CDR3 nucleotides: TGTGCCAGCAGCTCTTCCCGGGCGGAGGGGACTGAAGCTTTCTTT. Complete variable domain (other parts from reference TRBV7-4 and TRBJ1-1): GAGVSQSPRYKVAKRGRDVALRCDSISGHVTLYWYRQTLGQGSEVLTYSQSDAQRDKSGRPSGRFSAERPERSVSTLKIQRTEQGDSAVYLCASSSSRAEGTEAFFGQGTRLTVV.

This clonotype was observed a handful of times. The chain joins TRBV6-1 to TRBJ1-1; D unresolved. The V end lost 3 bases, the J end lost 6 bases, and 14 bases lay between the germline ends. Germline values: CDR1 MNHNS, CDR2 SASEGT. The CDR3 loop spans 14 amino acids. CDR3 bases: TGTGCCAGCAGTGATGGAATAACTGGGGCTGAAGCTTTCTTT. Its protein product is CASSDGITGAEAFF.

V is TRBV4-1 and J is TRBJ2-1; 8 bases match TRBD2. Trimming took 8 bases from V and 5 from J; bases not matched to a gene: 11. The CDR3 covers 15 residues. Germline V lookup: CDR1 MGHRA, CDR2 YSYEKL. As DNA, the CDR3 is TGCGCCAGCGAACGAGCGGGGGCCGGGAACAATGAGCAGTTCTTC. It specifies CASERAGAGNNEQFF.

There are a few counts of this clonotype. V is TRBV27 and J is TRBJ2-5, with D hard to call. There are 13 residues in the CDR3. V dropped 2 bases and J dropped 3 bases, with 7 bases sitting between them. CDR1 and CDR2 (germline): MNHEY, SMNVEV (reference sequence). CDR3 sequence: CASSLEAKETQYF. CDR3 bases: TGTGCCAGCAGTTTAGAGGCTAAAGAGACCCAGTACTTC.

The rearrangement uses TRBV12-3 or TRBV12-4 and TRBJ2-7; 9 nucleotides agree with TRBD1. This CDR3 is built from 13 residues. The V and J ends lost 5 bases and 5 bases, in that order; junction bases with no gene match: 4. In nucleotides, the CDR3 is TGTGCCAGCAGTCCCGGGACAGGGAACGAGCAGTACTTC. This gives the protein CASSPGTGNEQYF.

The chain joins TRBV7-3 to TRBJ2-1, with a possible D match to TRBD2 (5 bases). Trimming cost V 3 bases and J 4 bases, with 13 bases left between them. CDR3 length: 15 amino acids. CDR1 and CDR2 (germline): SGHTA, FQGTGA. The CDR3, as DNA: TGTGCCAGCAGCTTTAAACTAGGCGGTTACAATGAGCAGTTCTTC. Protein: CASSFKLGGYNEQFF.

The chain uses TRBV27 and TRBJ2-7, with TRBD2 matching over 8 bases. CDR3 length: 15 amino acids. Germline V gene data show CDR1 as MNHEY and CDR2 as SMNVEV (reference sequence). V lost 2 bases to trimming and J lost 2 bases; unmatched junction nucleotides: 5. CDR3 sequence reads: CASSLTGGPAYEQYF. CDR3 DNA: TGTGCCAGCAGTTTAACGGGAGGGCCCGCCTACGAGCAGTACTTC.

The chain joins TRBV27 to TRBJ2-7; 7 bases fit TRBD2. Losses at the gene ends were 5 bases for V and 7 bases for J; bases not matched to a gene: 11. Germline assignment: CDR1 MNHEY and CDR2 SMNVEV (reference sequence). CDR3 size: 14 residues. CDR3 sequence reads: CASSQTSNRREQYF. CDR3 bases: TGTGCCAGCAGTCAGACTAGCAATCGGCGTGAGCAGTACTTC.

This clonotype was seen a few times. The V and J genes are TRBV4-2 and TRBJ2-1; TRBD2 matches at 13 bases. V shed 0 bases, J shed 0 bases, and the junction held 8 bases outside the gene matches. Germline CDR1 is LGHNA and CDR2 is YNFKEQ. The CDR3 length is 20 residues. The CDR3 DNA follows: TGTGCCAGCAGCCAAGATCTGGGACTAGCGGGACTGAGCTCCTACAATGAGCAGTTCTTC. It translates to CASSQDLGLAGLSSYNEQFF.

The V and J genes are TRBV3-1 and TRBJ2-7; TRBD2 matches 14 bases. The CDR3 loop spans 18 amino acids. Germline CDR1 LGHDT, CDR2 YNNKEL (reference sequence). J gave up 2 bases and V 4 bases, and 10 bases lay outside the gene matches. CDR3 sequence (DNA): TGTGCCAGCAGCCGGTGGACTAGCGGGAGGCCCCAAACCTACGAGCAGTACTTC. Translated, it gives CASSRWTSGRPQTYEQYF.